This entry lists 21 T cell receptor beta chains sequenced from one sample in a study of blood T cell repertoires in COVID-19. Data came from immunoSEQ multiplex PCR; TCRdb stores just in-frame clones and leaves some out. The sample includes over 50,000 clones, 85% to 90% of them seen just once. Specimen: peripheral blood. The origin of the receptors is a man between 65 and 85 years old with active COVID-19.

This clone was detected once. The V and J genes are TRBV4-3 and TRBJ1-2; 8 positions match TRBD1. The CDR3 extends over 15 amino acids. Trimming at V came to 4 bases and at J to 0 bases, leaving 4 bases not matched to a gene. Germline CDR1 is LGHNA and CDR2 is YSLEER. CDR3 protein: CASSPGQGANYGYTF. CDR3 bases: TGCGCCAGCAGCCCAGGACAGGGAGCTAACTATGGCTACACCTTC.

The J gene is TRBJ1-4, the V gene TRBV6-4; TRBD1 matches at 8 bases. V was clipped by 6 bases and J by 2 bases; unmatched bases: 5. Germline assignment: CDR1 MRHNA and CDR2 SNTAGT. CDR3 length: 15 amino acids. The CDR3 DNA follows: TGTGCCAGCAGACTCAGGGGGCTGACTAATGAAAAACTGTTTTTT. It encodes CASRLRGLTNEKLFF.

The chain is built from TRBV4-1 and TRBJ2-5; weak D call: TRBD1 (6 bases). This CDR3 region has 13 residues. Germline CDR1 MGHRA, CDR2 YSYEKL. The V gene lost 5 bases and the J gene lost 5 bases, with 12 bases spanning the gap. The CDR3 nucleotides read TGCGCCAGCAGCTCACAGGGTTCCGAGACCCAGTACTTC. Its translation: CASSSQGSETQYF.

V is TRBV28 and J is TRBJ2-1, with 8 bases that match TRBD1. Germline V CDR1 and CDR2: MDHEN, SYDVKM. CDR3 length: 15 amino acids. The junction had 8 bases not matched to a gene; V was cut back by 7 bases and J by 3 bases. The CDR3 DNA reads TGTGCCAGCATATCAGGGGGCGCCTACTACAATGAGCAGTTCTTC. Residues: CASISGGAYYNEQFF.

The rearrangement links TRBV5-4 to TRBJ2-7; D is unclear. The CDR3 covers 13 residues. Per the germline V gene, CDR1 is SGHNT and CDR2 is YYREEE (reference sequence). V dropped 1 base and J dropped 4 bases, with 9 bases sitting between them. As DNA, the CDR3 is TGTGCCAGCAGCTTGAACCTAGTTTACGAGCAGTACTTC. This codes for CASSLNLVYEQYF.

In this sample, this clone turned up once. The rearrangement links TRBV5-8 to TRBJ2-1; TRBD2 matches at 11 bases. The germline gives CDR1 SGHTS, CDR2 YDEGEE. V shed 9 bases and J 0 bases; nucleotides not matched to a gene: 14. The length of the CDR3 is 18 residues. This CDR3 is CANPRTASGGSSYNEQFF. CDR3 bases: TGTGCCAACCCCCGGACAGCTAGCGGGGGGAGCTCCTACAATGAGCAGTTCTTC.

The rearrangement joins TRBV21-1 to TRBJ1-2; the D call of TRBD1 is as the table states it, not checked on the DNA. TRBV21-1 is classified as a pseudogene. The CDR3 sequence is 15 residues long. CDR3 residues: CASSRRQGIFYGYTF. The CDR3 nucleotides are TGTGCCAGCAGTCGCCGACAGGGGATTTTTTATGGCTACACCTTC.

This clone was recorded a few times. The CDR3 loop is CASSAGGQDPYSNQPQHF. The CDR3 region has the DNA TGTGCCAGCAGTGCCGGGGGACAGGATCCTTATAGCAATCAGCCCCAGCATTTT. The gene calls are TRBV6-1 and TRBJ1-5; 8 positions agree with TRBD1. The CDR3 loop spans 18 amino acids. The germline V gene encodes CDR1 MNHNS and CDR2 SASEGT. V trimming: 4 bases; J trimming: 0 bases; junction bases outside the gene matches: 11.

The CDR3 loop reads CASSFGTAYNEQFF. The CDR3 nucleotides are TGTGCCAGCAGCTTCGGGACAGCCTACAATGAGCAGTTCTTC. The chain joins TRBV7-6 to TRBJ2-1; 7 bases line up with TRBD1. This CDR3 has 14 residues. The trim removed 3 bases at V and 2 bases at J, leaving 1 base unmatched. Germline lookup yields CDR1 SGHVS and CDR2 FNYEAQ.

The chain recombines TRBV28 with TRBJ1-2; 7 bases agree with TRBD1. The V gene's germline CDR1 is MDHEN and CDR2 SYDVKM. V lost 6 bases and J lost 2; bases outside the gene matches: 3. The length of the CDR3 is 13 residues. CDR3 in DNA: TGTGCCAGCAGCCTGACAGGGAACTATGGCTACACCTTC. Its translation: CASSLTGNYGYTF.

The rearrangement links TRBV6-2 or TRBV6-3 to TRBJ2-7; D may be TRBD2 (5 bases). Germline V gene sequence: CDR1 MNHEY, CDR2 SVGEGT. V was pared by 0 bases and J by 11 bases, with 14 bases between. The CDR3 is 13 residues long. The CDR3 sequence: CASSYSDRFGEYF. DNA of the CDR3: TGTGCCAGCAGTTACTCGGACCGTTTCGGGGAGTACTTC.

The chain's CDR3 is CASSSGTSGPQYF. CDR3 coding DNA: TGTGCCAGCAGCTCCGGGACTAGCGGACCCCAGTACTTC. The V and J genes are TRBV7-2 and TRBJ2-5; 11 bases agree with TRBD2. CDR3 size: 13 residues. Germline V gene sequence: CDR1 SGHTA, CDR2 FQGNSA. The V segment lost 4 bases and the J segment 9 bases; nucleotides outside the gene matches: 4.

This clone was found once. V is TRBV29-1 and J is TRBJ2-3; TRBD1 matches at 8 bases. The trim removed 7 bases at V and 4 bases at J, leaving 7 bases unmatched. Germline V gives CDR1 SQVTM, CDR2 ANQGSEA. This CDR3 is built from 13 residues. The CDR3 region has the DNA TGCAGCGCCTCGGACAGGGATGCAGATACGCAGTATTTT. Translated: CSASDRDADTQYF.

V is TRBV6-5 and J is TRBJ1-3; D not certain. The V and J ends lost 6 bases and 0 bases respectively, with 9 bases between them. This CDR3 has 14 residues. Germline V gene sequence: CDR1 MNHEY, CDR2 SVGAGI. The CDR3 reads CASSPLRSGNTIYF. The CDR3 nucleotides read TGTGCCAGCAGCCCCCTGCGCTCTGGAAACACCATATATTTT.

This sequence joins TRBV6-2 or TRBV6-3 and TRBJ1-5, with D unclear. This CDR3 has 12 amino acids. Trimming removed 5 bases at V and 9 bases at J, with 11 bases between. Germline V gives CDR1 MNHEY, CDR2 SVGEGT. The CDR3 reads CASSIKLGPQHF. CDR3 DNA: TGTGCCAGCAGTATCAAGCTTGGGCCCCAGCATTTT.

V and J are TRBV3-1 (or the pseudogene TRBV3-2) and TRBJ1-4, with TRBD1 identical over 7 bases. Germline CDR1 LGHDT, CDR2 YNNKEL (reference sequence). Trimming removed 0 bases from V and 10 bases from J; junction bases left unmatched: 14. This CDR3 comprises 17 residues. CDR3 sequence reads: CASSQDPARQGEGKLFF. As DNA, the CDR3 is TGTGCCAGCAGCCAAGACCCCGCACGACAGGGCGAGGGAAAACTGTTTTTT.

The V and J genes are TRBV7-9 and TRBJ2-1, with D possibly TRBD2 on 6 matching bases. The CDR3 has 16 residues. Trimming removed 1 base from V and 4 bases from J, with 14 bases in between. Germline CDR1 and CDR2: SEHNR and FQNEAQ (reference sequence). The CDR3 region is CASSLGAGTPYNEQFF. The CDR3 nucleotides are TGTGCCAGCAGCTTAGGGGCCGGGACTCCTTACAATGAGCAGTTCTTC.

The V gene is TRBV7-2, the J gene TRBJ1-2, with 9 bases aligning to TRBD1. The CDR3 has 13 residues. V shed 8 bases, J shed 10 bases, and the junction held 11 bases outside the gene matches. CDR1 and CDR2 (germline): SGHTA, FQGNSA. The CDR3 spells CASPLPGQGSYTF. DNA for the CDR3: TGTGCCAGCCCTCTGCCGGGACAGGGATCCTACACCTTC.

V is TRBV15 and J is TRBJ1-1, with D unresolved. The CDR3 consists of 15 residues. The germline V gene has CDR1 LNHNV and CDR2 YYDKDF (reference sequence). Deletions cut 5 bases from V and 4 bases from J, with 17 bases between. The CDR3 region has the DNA TGTGCCACCAGCCCCTTGGGAGGAAGTTCCACTGAAGCTTTCTTT. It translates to CATSPLGGSSTEAFF.

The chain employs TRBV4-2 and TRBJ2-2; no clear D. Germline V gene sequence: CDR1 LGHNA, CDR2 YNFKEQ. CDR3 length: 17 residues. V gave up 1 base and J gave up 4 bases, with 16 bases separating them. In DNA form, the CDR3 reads TGTGCCAGCAGCCAAGCCCCCCAGGTCCCAATCACCGGGGAGCTGTTTTTT. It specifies CASSQAPQVPITGELFF.

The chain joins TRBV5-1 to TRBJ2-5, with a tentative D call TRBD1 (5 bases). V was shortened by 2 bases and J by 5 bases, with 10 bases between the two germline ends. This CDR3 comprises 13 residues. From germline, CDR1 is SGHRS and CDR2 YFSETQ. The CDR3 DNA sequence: TGCGCCAGCAGCTTTGGGGCTTCGGAGACCCAGTACTTC. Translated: CASSFGASETQYF.